This TCR beta chain was obtained from a study of control samples from healthy donors and cancer patients. V was pared by 4 bases and J by 0 bases, with 10 bases between. The CDR3 sequence is 15 residues long. Germline V CDR1 and CDR2: SGHNT, YENEEA. This clone was seen just once. Libraries were prepared by immunoSEQ multiplex PCR; TCRdb keeps only in-frame clonotypes and omits some of them. There are about 120,000 clones in the sample; around nine tenths occur only once, and 12% lies in the top ten. The specimen sequenced was blood. The chain couples TRBV11-3 to TRBJ2-1; D is undetermined. The TCR originated in a man younger than 45 in good health. The CDR3 DNA sequence: TGTGCCAGCAGCTCGATTTGGGGCTCCTACAATGAGCAGTTCTTC. Translating it yields CASSSIWGSYNEQFF.